This is a list of T cell receptor beta chains from one sample in a study of blood T cell repertoires in COVID-19. Repertoires were generated with immunoSEQ multiplex PCR, while TCRdb's copy carries only in-frame clones and drops some. Among some 320,000 clones listed, about 82% were seen once. Sequenced input: peripheral blood. The source of these receptors is a human donor in a cohort sampled during active COVID-19. The CDR3 runs from the conserved cysteine through the conserved F or W. The D gene is left open where the match is weak. Not all rows give a size; the values are once, few, many and, for expanded clones, a class.

V gene: TRBV30
J gene: TRBJ1-1
clone size: NA
D gene: NA
CDR3 protein: CAWQSSGVTEAFF
CDR3 DNA: TGTGCCTGGCAAAGCTCAGGGGTAACTGAAGCTTTCTTT

V gene: TRBV6-1
J gene: TRBJ2-7
clone size: NA
D gene: TRBD1
CDR3 protein: CASSDGTGGIEQYF
CDR3 DNA: TGTGCCAGCAGTGATGGGACAGGGGGCATCGAGCAGTACTTC

V gene: TRBV6-5
J gene: TRBJ2-7
clone size: NA
D gene: TRBD1
CDR3 protein: CASSSGTGGYEQYF
CDR3 DNA: TGTGCCAGCAGCTCCGGGACAGGGGGCTACGAGCAGTACTTC

V gene: TRBV6-5
J gene: TRBJ1-5
clone size: NA
D gene: TRBD1
CDR3 protein: CASVTGGANQPQHF
CDR3 DNA: TGTGCCAGTGTTACAGGGGGCGCGAATCAGCCCCAGCATTTT

V gene: TRBV10-3
J gene: TRBJ1-2
clone size: NA
D gene: NA
CDR3 protein: CAISESDRANYGYTF
CDR3 DNA: TGTGCCATCAGTGAGTCTGACAGAGCTAACTATGGCTACACCTTC

V gene: TRBV7-7
J gene: TRBJ2-3
clone size: NA
D gene: TRBD2
CDR3 protein: CASSPQAGGLDTQYF
CDR3 DNA: TGTGCCAGCAGCCCCCAAGCGGGGGGGCTAGATACGCAGTATTTT

V gene: TRBV5-1
J gene: TRBJ1-6
clone size: few
D gene: NA
CDR3 protein: CASSLGTAPGGASPLHF
CDR3 DNA: TGCGCCAGCAGCTTGGGCACTGCTCCGGGAGGAGCTTCACCCCTCCACTTT

V gene: TRBV5-5
J gene: TRBJ1-5
clone size: NA
D gene: TRBD1
CDR3 protein: CASSPGTAKNSNQPQHF
CDR3 DNA: TGTGCCAGCAGCCCCGGGACAGCGAAGAATAGCAATCAGCCCCAGCATTTT

V gene: TRBV7-8
J gene: TRBJ2-2
clone size: NA
D gene: NA
CDR3 protein: CASSGEQALRELFF
CDR3 DNA: TGTGCCAGCAGCGGAGAACAGGCTTTACGGGAGCTGTTTTTT

V gene: TRBV7-9
J gene: TRBJ1-1
clone size: NA
D gene: NA
CDR3 protein: CASERTGPEAFF
CDR3 DNA: TGTGCCAGCGAACGAACAGGCCCTGAAGCTTTCTTT

V gene: TRBV19
J gene: TRBJ1-2
clone size: NA
D gene: NA
CDR3 protein: CASSIASQGYYGYTF
CDR3 DNA: TGTGCCAGTAGTATAGCCTCACAGGGCTACTATGGCTACACCTTC

V gene: TRBV11-2
J gene: TRBJ1-4
clone size: NA
D gene: NA
CDR3 protein: CASSLSPGYEKLFF
CDR3 DNA: TGTGCCAGCAGCTTATCTCCAGGTTATGAAAAACTGTTTTTT

V gene: TRBV19
J gene: TRBJ1-1
clone size: NA
D gene: NA
CDR3 protein: CATNGGTEAFF
CDR3 DNA: TGTGCCACCAACGGGGGAACTGAAGCTTTCTTT

V gene: TRBV5-1
J gene: TRBJ2-3
clone size: NA
D gene: TRBD1
CDR3 protein: CASSHGGFGQGTDTQYF
CDR3 DNA: TGCGCCAGCAGCCACGGTGGATTTGGACAGGGAACAGATACGCAGTATTTT

V gene: TRBV5-6
J gene: TRBJ1-5
clone size: NA
D gene: TRBD1
CDR3 protein: CASSLGTGGKQPQHF
CDR3 DNA: TGTGCCAGCAGCTTGGGGACAGGGGGCAAGCAGCCCCAGCATTTT

V gene: TRBV7-9
J gene: TRBJ1-3
clone size: many
D gene: NA
CDR3 protein: CASSLVSSGNTIYF
CDR3 DNA: TGTGCCAGCAGCTTAGTGAGCTCTGGAAACACCATATATTTT

V gene: TRBV18
J gene: TRBJ2-2
clone size: NA
D gene: NA
CDR3 protein: CASSPNRITGELFF
CDR3 DNA: TGTGCCAGCTCACCAAACAGAATAACCGGGGAGCTGTTTTTT

V gene: TRBV10-3
J gene: TRBJ2-6
clone size: NA
D gene: NA
CDR3 protein: CAIGGRRTGANVLTF
CDR3 DNA: TGTGCCATCGGCGGCAGAAGGACTGGGGCCAACGTCCTGACTTTC

V gene: TRBV6-5
J gene: TRBJ1-4
clone size: NA
D gene: NA
CDR3 protein: CASSYSWREGEKLFF
CDR3 DNA: TGTGCCAGCAGTTACTCGTGGAGGGAAGGCGAAAAACTGTTTTTT

V gene: TRBV7-9
J gene: TRBJ1-2
clone size: once
D gene: NA
CDR3 protein: CASSLSLSYGYTF
CDR3 DNA: TGTGCCAGCAGCTTATCACTAAGTTATGGCTACACCTTC

V gene: TRBV14
J gene: TRBJ2-3
clone size: NA
D gene: NA
CDR3 protein: CASSQDRGAVTDTQYF
CDR3 DNA: TGTGCCAGCAGCCAAGATCGGGGGGCCGTTACAGATACGCAGTATTTT

V gene: TRBV11-2
J gene: TRBJ2-1
clone size: NA
D gene: NA
CDR3 protein: CASSSAGPSDEQFF
CDR3 DNA: TGTGCCAGCAGCTCGGCGGGGCCTTCGGATGAGCAGTTCTTC

V gene: TRBV21-1
J gene: TRBJ1-1
clone size: NA
D gene: NA
CDR3 protein: CASSKGATGGLNTEAFF
CDR3 DNA: TGTGCCAGCAGCAAAGGTGCGACAGGGGGCCTGAACACTGAAGCTTTCTTT

V gene: TRBV10-1
J gene: TRBJ2-7
clone size: NA
D gene: TRBD1
CDR3 protein: CASSEMGTAEQYF
CDR3 DNA: TGCGCCAGCAGTGAAATGGGGACAGCCGAGCAGTACTTC

V gene: TRBV6-5
J gene: TRBJ2-7
clone size: NA
D gene: NA
CDR3 protein: CASRGARGGYEQYF
CDR3 DNA: TGTGCCAGCAGGGGGGCCAGGGGAGGGTACGAGCAGTACTTC

V gene: TRBV7-2
J gene: TRBJ2-7
clone size: NA
D gene: NA
CDR3 protein: CASSKAGRIGDYEQYF
CDR3 DNA: TGTGCCAGCAGCAAGGCGGGACGAATAGGGGACTACGAGCAGTACTTC